The TCR beta chain under discussion was sequenced for a study of shared clonotypes between healthy human individuals. Overall study results and limits: Across subsets, estimated richness was generally greater for naive than for memory populations.

Remarks on this clone: Its antigen is not identified. The sample contains more than one DNA sequence encoding this CDR3.

The protocol was immunoSEQ multiplex PCR, while the TCRdb copy is restricted to in-frame clones and leaves out a portion. The top ten hold about 1.7% of the sample, which has 650,000 to 800,000 clones, 72% seen once. CD45RA+ naive and CD45RA-negative memory subsets were separated from CD4+ cells. This receptor was taken from a woman aged 25-40 years in good health. The sequenced material came from memory CD4+ T cells sorted from blood. The subset: CD45RA-negative fraction.

The CDR3 nucleotides are TGTGCCAGCAGTCCCGGGACTAGCGGCAGAGATACGCAGTATTTT. It translates to CASSPGTSGRDTQYF. The V gene is TRBV6-5, the J gene TRBJ2-3, with TRBD2 matching over 11 bases. The V gene end was trimmed by 5 bases and the J gene end by 5 bases; junction bases not matched to a gene: 6. Germline V lookup: CDR1 MNHEY, CDR2 SVGAGI. The length of the CDR3 is 15 residues.